The present T cell receptor (beta chain) was sequenced within a study of shared clonotypes between healthy human individuals. The table came from immunoSEQ multiplex PCR; TCRdb's copy has only in-frame clones and leaves some out. Of 2 million to 2.5 million clones listed, around 90% were seen once; the top ten hold approximately 0.4%. This CDR3 has 18 amino acids. Trimming cost V 1 base and J 2 bases; bases outside gene matches: 6. CDR1 and CDR2 (germline): SEHNR, FQNEAQ (reference sequence). The source is a man aged 18 to 30 in good health. Some clones in this sample may be carry-over from other donors' samples. The genes are TRBV7-9 and TRBJ2-6, with 9 bases lining up with TRBD1. The sample was naive CD4+ T cells from PBMCs. The sample's subset: CD45RA+ positively selected. In nucleotides, the CDR3 is TGTGCCAGCAGCTTAGGACAGGGGGGCCTCCCTGGGGCCAACGTCCTGACTTTC. This sequence encodes CASSLGQGGLPGANVLTF.